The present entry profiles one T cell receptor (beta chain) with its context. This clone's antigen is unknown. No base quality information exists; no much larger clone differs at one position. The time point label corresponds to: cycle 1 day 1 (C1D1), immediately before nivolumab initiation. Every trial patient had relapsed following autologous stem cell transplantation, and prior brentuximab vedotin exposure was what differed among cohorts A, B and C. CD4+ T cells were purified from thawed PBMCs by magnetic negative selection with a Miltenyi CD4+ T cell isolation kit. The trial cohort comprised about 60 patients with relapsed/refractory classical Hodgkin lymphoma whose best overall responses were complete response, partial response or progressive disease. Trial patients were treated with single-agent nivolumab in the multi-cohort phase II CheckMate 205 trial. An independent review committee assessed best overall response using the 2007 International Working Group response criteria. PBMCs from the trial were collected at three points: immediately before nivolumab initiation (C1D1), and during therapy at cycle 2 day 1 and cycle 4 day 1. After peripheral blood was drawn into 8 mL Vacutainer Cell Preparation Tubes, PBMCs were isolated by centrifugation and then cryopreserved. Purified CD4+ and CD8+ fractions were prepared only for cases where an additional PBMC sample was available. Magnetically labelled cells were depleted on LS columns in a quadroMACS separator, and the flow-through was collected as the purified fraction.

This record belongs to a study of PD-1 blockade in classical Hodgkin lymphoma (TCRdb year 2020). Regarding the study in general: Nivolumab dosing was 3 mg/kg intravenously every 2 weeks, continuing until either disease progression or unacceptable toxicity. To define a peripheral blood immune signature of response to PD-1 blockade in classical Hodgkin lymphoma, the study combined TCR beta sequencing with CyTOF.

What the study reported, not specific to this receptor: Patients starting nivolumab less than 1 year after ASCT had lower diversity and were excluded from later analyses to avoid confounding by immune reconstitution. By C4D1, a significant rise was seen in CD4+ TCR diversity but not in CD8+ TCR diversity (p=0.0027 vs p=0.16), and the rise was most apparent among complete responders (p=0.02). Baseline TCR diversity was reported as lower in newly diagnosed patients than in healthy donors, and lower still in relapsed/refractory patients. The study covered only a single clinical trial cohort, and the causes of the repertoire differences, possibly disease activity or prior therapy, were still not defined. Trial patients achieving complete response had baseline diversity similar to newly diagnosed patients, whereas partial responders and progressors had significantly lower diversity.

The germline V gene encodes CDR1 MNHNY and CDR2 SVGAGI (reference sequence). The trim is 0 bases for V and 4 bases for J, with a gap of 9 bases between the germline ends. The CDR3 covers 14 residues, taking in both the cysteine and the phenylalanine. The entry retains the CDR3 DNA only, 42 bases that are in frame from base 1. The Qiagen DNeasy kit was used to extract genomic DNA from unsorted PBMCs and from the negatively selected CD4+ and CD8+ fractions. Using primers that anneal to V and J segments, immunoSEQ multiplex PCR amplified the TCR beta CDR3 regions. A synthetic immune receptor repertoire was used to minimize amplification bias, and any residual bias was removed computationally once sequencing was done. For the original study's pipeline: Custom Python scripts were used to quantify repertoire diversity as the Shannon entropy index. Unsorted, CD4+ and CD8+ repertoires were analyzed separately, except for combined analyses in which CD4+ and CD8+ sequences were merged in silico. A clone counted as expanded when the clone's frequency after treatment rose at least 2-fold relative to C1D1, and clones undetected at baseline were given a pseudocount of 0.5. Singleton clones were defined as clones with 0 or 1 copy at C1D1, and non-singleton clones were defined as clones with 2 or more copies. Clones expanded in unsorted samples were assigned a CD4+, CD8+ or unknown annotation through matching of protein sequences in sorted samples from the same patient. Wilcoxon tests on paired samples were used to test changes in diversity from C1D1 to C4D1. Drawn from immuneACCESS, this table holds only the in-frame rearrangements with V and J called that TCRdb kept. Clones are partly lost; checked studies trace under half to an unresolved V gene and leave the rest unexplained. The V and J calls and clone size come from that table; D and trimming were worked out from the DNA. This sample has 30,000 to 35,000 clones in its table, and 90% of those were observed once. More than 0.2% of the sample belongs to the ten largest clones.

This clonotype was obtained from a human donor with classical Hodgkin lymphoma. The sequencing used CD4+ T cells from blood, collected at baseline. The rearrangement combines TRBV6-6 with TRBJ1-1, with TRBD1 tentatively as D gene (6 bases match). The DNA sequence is TGTGCCAGCAGTTACTCGCGGGGGCGCACTGAAGCTTTCTTT. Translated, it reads CASSYSRGRTEAFF.